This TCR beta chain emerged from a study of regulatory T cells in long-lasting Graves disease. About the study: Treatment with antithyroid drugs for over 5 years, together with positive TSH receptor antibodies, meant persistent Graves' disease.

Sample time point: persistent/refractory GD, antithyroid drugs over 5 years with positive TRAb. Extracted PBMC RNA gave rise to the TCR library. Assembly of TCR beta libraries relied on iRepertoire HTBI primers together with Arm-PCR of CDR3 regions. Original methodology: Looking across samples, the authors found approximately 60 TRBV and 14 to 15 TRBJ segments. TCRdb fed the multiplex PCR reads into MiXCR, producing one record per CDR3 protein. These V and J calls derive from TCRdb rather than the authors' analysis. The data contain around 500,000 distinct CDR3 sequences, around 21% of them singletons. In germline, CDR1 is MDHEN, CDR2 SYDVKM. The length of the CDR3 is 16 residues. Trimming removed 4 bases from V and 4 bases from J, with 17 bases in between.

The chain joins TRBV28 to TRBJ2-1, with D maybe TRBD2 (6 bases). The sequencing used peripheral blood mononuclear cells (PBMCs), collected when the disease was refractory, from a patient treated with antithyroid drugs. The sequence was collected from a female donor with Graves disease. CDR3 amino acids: CASSSLGGTPYNEQFF. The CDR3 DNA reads TGTGCCAGCAGTTCTCTCGGCGGGACTCCTTACAATGAGCAGTTCTTC.